This entry lists 18 T cell receptor beta chains sequenced from one sample in a study of Tregs in tolerant kidney transplant recipients. Profiling relied on immunoSEQ multiplex PCR, and the TCRdb table lists in-frame clones only, not all of them. The data show around 78,000 clones, with approximately 90% seen just once and about 0.36% held by the top ten. The sample in question was Tregs from blood, obtained before the transplant. The source of these receptors is a human donor who received a combined kidney and bone marrow transplant.

The genes are TRBV28 and TRBJ1-1, with a weak D call TRBD1 (5 bases). The CDR3 contains 17 residues. Trimming stripped 6 bases from V and 10 bases from J, with 30 bases between. Germline CDR1 MDHEN, CDR2 SYDVKM. Here the CDR3 DNA reads TGTGCCAGCAGCTTCACGCGCTCAGCGGGGCGGGCTTGGGGAGCTTTCTTT. Protein product: CASSFTRSAGRAWGAFF.

The genes are TRBV11-1 and TRBJ2-7; 8 bases line up with TRBD2. Germline V gives CDR1 SGHAT, CDR2 FQDESV (reference sequence). The CDR3 covers 16 residues. V trimming: 5 bases; J trimming: 2 bases; junction bases outside the gene matches: 11. The CDR3: CASSAGLGATTYEQYF. The CDR3, as DNA: TGTGCCAGCAGCGCGGGACTAGGAGCCACTACCTACGAGCAGTACTTC.

The chain combines TRBV19 with TRBJ2-2; no clear D. V was trimmed by 7 bases and J by 0 bases, leaving 15 bases between them. The CDR3 length is 16 residues. Germline V gives CDR1 LNHDA, CDR2 SQIVND (reference sequence). Here the CDR3 DNA reads TGTGCCAGTAACACGCTCTCGATGGCGAACACCGGGGAGCTGTTTTTT. This encodes CASNTLSMANTGELFF.

Only one count was recorded for this clone. The chain couples TRBV9 to TRBJ2-7; 12 bases agree with TRBD2. Trimming took 0 bases from V and 5 from J; bases not matched to a gene: 12. CDR3 length equals 18 residues. Germline CDR1 SGDLS, CDR2 YYNGEE. In DNA form, the CDR3 reads TGTGCCAGCAGCGTAGGGGGACACCGACTAGCGGGAGTGAACGAGCAGTACTTC. As protein: CASSVGGHRLAGVNEQYF.

This rearrangement joins TRBV28 to TRBJ2-7; D perhaps matches TRBD1 (5 bases). This CDR3 comprises 14 residues. Per the germline V gene, CDR1 is MDHEN and CDR2 is SYDVKM. The germline V and J ends were trimmed by 8 bases and 1 base, with 15 bases remaining between them. The CDR3, as DNA: TGTGCCAGCGCAAGATGGGGCGGATCCTACGAGCAGTACTTC. Encoded protein: CASARWGGSYEQYF.

V usage is TRBV6-1 and J usage is TRBJ1-5; weak D call: TRBD1 (5 bases). Germline V lookup: CDR1 MNHNS, CDR2 SASEGT. The CDR3 covers 16 residues. V gave up 1 base and J gave up 0 bases, with 10 bases separating them. CDR3 sequence (DNA): TGTGCCAGCAGTGAAGGGACACTTTATAGCAATCAGCCCCAGCATTTT. Protein product: CASSEGTLYSNQPQHF.

V usage is TRBV28 and J usage is TRBJ2-5; TRBD2 matches 8 bases. Germline V gene lookup returns CDR1 MDHEN and CDR2 SYDVKM. With 6 bases clipped from V and 5 bases from J, the junction kept 11 bases outside the gene matches. The CDR3 has 15 amino acids. CDR3 sequence reads: CASSPTGGPTETQYF. CDR3 nucleotide sequence: TGTGCCAGCAGCCCCACGGGGGGGCCGACGGAGACCCAGTACTTC.

The chain combines TRBV4-2 with TRBJ2-7, with D unresolved. V was shortened by 3 bases and J by 0 bases, with 9 bases between the two germline ends. CDR1 LGHNA and CDR2 YNFKEQ come from the germline V gene. CDR3 length equals 14 residues. Written as DNA, the CDR3 is TGTGCCAGCAGCCAGGTGGTGAACTCCTACGAGCAGTACTTC. Translating it yields CASSQVVNSYEQYF.

Points on this clone: Other DNA sequences in this sample translate to the same CDR3. The chain is built from TRBV7-3 and TRBJ2-7, with 16 bases that match TRBD2. Trimming cost V 5 bases and J 4 bases; bases outside gene matches: 5. The V gene's germline CDR1 is SGHTA and CDR2 FQGTGA. The CDR3 is 16 residues long. The CDR3 region has the DNA TGTGCCAGCAGCGCGGGACTAGCGGGAGGGCCGTACGAGCAGTACTTC. Translated: CASSAGLAGGPYEQYF.

CDR3 in amino acids: CASFKRGGAHEQYF. The CDR3, as DNA: TGTGCCAGCTTTAAACGGGGGGGGGCCCACGAGCAGTACTTC. This chain uses TRBV5-4 with TRBJ2-7; the match to TRBD2 covers 8 bases. Germline trimming cut 7 bases from V and 5 bases from J; bases unmatched to any gene: 11. Germline V gene lookup returns CDR1 SGHNT and CDR2 YYREEE (reference sequence). The CDR3 covers 14 residues. Based on the CDR3 plus reference TRBV5-4 and TRBJ2-7, the full variable domain is ETGVTQSPTHLIKTRGQQVTLRCSSQSGHNTVSWYQQALGQGPQFIFQYYREEENGRGNFPPRFSGLQFPNYSSELNVNALELDDSALYLCASFKRGGAHEQYFGPGTRLTVT.

The chain carries TRBV7-3 and TRBJ1-1, with a weak D call TRBD1 (5 bases). Germline lookup yields CDR1 SGHTA and CDR2 FQGTGA. V lost 4 bases and J 0 bases, leaving 6 bases between the germline ends. The CDR3 totals 13 residues. In DNA, the CDR3 is TGTGCCAGCAGCTGGGGGATGAACACTGAAGCTTTCTTT. Encoded protein: CASSWGMNTEAFF.

V is TRBV5-4 and J is TRBJ2-3; tentative D call: TRBD2 (6 bases). The CDR3 length is 15 residues. Germline assignment: CDR1 SGHNT and CDR2 YYREEE (reference sequence). With 2 bases removed from V and 6 bases from J, the gap between germline ends came to 16 bases. CDR3 in amino acids: CASSFLGGKGDTQYF. The CDR3 bases are TGTGCCAGCAGCTTTCTTGGGGGGAAAGGGGATACGCAGTATTTT.

This chain links TRBV2 with TRBJ1-2; 8 nucleotides match TRBD1. Germline V lookup: CDR1 SNHLY, CDR2 FYNNEI. This CDR3 is built from 13 residues. The junction had 12 bases not matched to a gene; V was cut back by 7 bases and J by 11 bases. CDR3 region: CASTPLGQGGYTF. DNA of the CDR3: TGTGCCAGCACGCCACTTGGACAGGGCGGTTACACCTTC.

The chain links TRBV6-1 to TRBJ2-2; 7 nucleotides agree with TRBD1. V was pared by 7 bases and J by 6 bases, with 8 bases of the junction left unmatched. The germline gives CDR1 MNHNS, CDR2 SASEGT. This CDR3 region has 14 residues. CDR3 residues: CASTRDRVAGELFF. CDR3 sequence (DNA): TGTGCCAGCACCCGAGACAGGGTAGCCGGGGAGCTGTTTTTT.

The J gene is TRBJ2-7, the V gene TRBV6-6; 7 nucleotides match TRBD1. The CDR3 contains 15 residues. Trimming at V came to 6 bases and at J to 0 bases, leaving 8 bases not matched to a gene. Germline-derived CDR1 and CDR2 are MNHNY and SVGAGI (reference sequence). CDR3 region: CASSLTGLFSYEQYF. The CDR3 DNA follows: TGTGCCAGCAGCCTGACAGGGCTCTTCTCCTACGAGCAGTACTTC.

This clone was picked up a small number of times. The chain combines TRBV7-6 with TRBJ2-7; D uncertain. The germline V and J ends were trimmed by 3 bases and 0 bases, with 3 bases remaining between them. Germline loops: CDR1 SGHVS, CDR2 FNYEAQ. The CDR3 is 12 residues long. The CDR3 here is CASSFNSYEQYF. CDR3 DNA: TGTGCCAGCAGCTTCAACTCCTACGAGCAGTACTTC.

The chain has TRBV28 and TRBJ2-7; TRBD2 agrees at 7 bases. The ends lost 5 bases at V and 2 bases at J; junction bases unmatched: 15. Germline CDR1 is MDHEN and CDR2 is SYDVKM. The CDR3 loop spans 17 amino acids. DNA for the CDR3: TGTGCCAGCAGTCCCCTACTCCAAGCGGGAATTCCCTACGAGCAGTACTTC. This encodes CASSPLLQAGIPYEQYF.

The chain combines TRBV21-1 with TRBJ2-7. TRBV21-1 is annotated as a pseudogene. This CDR3 is built from 17 residues. The CDR3 reads CASSKGNPRQDYYEQYF. CDR3 in DNA: TGTGCCAGCAGCAAAGGGAATCCCAGACAGGACTACTACGAGCAGTACTTC.